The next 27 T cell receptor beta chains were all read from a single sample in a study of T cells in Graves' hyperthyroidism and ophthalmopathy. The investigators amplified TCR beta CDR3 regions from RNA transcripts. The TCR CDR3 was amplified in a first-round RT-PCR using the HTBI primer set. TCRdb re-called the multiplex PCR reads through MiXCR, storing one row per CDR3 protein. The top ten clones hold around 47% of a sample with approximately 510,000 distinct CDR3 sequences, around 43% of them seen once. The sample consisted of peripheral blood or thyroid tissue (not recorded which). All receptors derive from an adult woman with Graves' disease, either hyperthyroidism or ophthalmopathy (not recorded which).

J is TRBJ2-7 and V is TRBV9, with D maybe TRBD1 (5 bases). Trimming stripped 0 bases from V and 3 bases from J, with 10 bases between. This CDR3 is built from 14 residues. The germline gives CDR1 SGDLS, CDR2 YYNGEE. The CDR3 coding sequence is TGTGCCAGCAGCGTAGCTAGGGGCGGCTACGAGCAGTACTTC. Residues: CASSVARGGYEQYF.

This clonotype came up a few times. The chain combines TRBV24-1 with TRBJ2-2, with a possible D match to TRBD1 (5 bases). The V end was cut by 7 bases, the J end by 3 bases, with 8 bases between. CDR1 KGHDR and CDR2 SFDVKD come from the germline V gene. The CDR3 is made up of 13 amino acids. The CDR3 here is CATRVRDTGELFF. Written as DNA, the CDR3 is TGTGCCACCAGGGTCAGGGACACCGGGGAGCTGTTTTTT.

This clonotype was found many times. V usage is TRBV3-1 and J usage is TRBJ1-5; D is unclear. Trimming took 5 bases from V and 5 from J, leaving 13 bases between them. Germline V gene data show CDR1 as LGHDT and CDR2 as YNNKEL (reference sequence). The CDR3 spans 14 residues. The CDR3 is CASSSGVIDQPQHF. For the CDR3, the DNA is TGTGCCAGCAGCTCCGGAGTTATCGATCAGCCCCAGCATTTT.

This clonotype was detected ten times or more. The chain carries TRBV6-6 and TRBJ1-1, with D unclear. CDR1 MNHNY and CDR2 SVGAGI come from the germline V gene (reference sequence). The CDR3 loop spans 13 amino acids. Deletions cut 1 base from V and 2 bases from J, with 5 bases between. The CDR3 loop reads CASSYFGNTEAFF. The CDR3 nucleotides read TGTGCCAGCAGTTACTTCGGAAACACTGAAGCTTTCTTT.

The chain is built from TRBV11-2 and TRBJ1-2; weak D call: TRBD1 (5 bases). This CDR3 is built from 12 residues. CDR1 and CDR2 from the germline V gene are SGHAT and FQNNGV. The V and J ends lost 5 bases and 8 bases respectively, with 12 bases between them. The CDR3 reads CASSDGDGGYTF. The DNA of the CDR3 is TGTGCCAGCAGCGACGGGGACGGCGGCTACACCTTC.

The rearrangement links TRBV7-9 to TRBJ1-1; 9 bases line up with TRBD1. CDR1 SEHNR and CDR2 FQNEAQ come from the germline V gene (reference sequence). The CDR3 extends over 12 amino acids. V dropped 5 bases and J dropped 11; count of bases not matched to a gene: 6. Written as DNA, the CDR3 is TGTGCCAGCAGCGCCACAGGGGGCGTCGCTTTCTTT. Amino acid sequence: CASSATGGVAFF.

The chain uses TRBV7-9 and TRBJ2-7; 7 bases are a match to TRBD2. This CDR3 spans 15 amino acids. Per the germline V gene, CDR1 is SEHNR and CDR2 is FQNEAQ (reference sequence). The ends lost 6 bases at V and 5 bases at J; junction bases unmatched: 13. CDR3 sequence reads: CASSYGGGGLDEQYF. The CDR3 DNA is TGTGCCAGCAGTTACGGTGGGGGGGGATTGGACGAGCAGTACTTC.

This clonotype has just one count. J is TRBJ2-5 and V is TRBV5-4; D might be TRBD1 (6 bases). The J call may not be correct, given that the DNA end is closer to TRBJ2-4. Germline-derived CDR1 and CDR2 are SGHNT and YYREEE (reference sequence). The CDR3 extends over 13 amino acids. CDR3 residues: CASSFSGENIQYF. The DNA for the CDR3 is TGTGCCAGCAGCTTTTCAGGGGAGAACATTCAGTACTTC.

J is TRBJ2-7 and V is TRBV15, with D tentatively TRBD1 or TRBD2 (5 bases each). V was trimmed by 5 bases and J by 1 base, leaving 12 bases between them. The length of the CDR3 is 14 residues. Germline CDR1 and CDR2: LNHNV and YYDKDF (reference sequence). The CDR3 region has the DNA TGTGCCACCAGCCCACGGGACCTATCCTACGAGCAGTACTTC. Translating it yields CATSPRDLSYEQYF.

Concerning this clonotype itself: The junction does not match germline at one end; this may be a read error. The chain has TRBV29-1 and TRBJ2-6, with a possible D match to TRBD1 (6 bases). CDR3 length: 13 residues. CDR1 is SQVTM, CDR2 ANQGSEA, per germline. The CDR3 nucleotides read TGCAGCGTTGACGTACCGACAGGAGCATCTGAAGCTTTC. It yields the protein CSVDVPTGASEAF.

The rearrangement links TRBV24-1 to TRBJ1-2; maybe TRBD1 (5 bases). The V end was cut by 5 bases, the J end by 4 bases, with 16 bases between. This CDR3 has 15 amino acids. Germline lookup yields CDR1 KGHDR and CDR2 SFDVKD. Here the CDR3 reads CATSARGGDGYGYTF. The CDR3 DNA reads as TGTGCCACCAGTGCCCGCGGTGGGGACGGCTATGGCTACACCTTC.

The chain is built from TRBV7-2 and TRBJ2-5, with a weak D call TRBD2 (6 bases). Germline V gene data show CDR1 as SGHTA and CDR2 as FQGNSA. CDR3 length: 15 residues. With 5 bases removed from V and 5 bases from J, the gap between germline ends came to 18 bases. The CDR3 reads CASSPGTAVGETQYF. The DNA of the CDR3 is TGTGCCAGCAGCCCCGGGACTGCGGTGGGGGAGACCCAGTACTTC.

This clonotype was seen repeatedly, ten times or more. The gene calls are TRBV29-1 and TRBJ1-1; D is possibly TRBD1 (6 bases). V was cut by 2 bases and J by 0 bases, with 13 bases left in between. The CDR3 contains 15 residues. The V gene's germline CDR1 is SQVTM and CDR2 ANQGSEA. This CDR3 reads CSVELQGVMNTEAFF. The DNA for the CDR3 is TGCAGCGTTGAACTACAGGGAGTCATGAACACTGAAGCTTTCTTT.

The DNA for the CDR3 is TGTGCCAGCAGCGTACACGACAGGGTGGTTAGCGGCTACACCTTC. This sequence encodes CASSVHDRVVSGYTF. V usage is TRBV9 and J usage is TRBJ1-2, with TRBD1 identical over 7 bases. Germline V CDR1 and CDR2: SGDLS, YYNGEE. V gave up 1 base and J gave up 8 bases; unmatched junction bases: 11. The CDR3 runs 15 residues.

CDR3: CASGRGEETQYF. The CDR3 DNA reads TGCGCCAGCGGTAGGGGAGAAGAGACCCAGTACTTC. The chain is built from TRBV5-1 and TRBJ2-5; D may match TRBD1 or TRBD2 (5 bases each). CDR3 length equals 12 residues. Trimming removed 7 bases from V and 3 bases from J, with 10 bases in between. Germline loops: CDR1 SGHRS, CDR2 YFSETQ.

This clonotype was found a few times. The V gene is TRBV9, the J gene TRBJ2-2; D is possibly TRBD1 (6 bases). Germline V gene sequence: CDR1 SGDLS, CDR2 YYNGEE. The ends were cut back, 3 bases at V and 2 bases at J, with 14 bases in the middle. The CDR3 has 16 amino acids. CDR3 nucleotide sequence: TGTGCCAGCAGCGCACAGACAGGCCGAAACACCGGGGAGCTGTTTTTT. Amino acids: CASSAQTGRNTGELFF.

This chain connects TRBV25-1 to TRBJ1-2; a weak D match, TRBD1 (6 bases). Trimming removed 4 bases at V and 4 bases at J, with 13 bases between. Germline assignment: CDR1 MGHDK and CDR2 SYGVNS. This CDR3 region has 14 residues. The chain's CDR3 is CASSVGGLFYGYTF. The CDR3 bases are TGTGCCAGCAGTGTGGGGGGGCTCTTCTATGGCTACACCTTC.

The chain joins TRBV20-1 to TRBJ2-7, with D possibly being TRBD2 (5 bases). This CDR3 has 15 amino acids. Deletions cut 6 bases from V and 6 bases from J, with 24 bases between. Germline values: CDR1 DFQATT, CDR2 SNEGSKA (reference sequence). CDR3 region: CSAPVGASSTLEQYF. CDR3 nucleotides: TGCAGTGCCCCGGTGGGTGCTAGCTCCACTCTCGAGCAGTACTTC.

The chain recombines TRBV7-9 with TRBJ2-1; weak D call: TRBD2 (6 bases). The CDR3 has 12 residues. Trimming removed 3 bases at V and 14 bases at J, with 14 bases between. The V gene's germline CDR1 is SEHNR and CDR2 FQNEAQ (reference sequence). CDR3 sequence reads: CASSFSSGGEFF. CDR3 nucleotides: TGTGCCAGCAGCTTTTCAAGCGGAGGGGAGTTCTTC.

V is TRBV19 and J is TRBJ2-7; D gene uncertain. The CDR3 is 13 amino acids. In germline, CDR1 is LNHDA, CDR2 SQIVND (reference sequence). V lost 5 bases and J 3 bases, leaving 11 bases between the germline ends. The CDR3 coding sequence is TGTGCCAGTAGTTTCGGCACGGGCTACGAGCAGTACTTC. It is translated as CASSFGTGYEQYF.

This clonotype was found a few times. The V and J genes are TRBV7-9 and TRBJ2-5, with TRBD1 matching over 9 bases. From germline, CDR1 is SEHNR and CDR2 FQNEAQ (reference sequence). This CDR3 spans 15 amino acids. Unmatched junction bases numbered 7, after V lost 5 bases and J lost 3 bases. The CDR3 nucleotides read TGTGCCAGCAGCATGACAGGGGGAGGGGAAGAGACCCAGTACTTC. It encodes CASSMTGGGEETQYF.

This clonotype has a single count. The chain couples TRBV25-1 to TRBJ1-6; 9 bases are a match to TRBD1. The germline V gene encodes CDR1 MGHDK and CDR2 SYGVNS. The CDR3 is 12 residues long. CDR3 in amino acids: CAKDRGDSPLHF. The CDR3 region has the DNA TGTGCTAAAGACAGGGGGGACTCACCCCTCCACTTT.

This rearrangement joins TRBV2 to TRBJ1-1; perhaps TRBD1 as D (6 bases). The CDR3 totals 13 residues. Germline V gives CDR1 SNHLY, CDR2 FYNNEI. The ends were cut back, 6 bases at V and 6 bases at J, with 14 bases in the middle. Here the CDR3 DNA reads TGTGCCAGCAGCGTACAGGGAGAGGCTGAAGCTTTCTTT. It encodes CASSVQGEAEAFF. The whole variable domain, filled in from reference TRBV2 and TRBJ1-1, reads EPEVTQTPSHQVTQMGQEVILRCVPISNHLYFYWYRQILGQKVEFLVSFYNNEISEKSEIFDDQFSVERPDGSNFTLKIRSTKLEDSAMYFCASSVQGEAEAFFGQGTRLTVV.

The CDR3 sequence: CSARNGRETQYF. In DNA, the CDR3 is TGCAGTGCTAGGAACGGGAGAGAGACCCAGTACTTC. The V call is TRBV20-1, the J call TRBJ2-5, with D maybe TRBD2 (6 bases). V lost 3 bases and J 4 bases, leaving 9 bases between the germline ends. CDR3 length: 12 residues. The germline V gene encodes CDR1 DFQATT and CDR2 SNEGSKA (reference sequence).

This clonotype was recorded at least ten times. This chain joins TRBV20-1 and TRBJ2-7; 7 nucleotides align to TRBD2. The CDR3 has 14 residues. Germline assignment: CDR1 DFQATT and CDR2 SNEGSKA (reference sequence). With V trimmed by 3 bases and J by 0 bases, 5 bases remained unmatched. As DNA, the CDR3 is TGCAGTGCTAGTCGAGGGGACTACTCCTACGAGCAGTACTTC. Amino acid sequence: CSASRGDYSYEQYF.

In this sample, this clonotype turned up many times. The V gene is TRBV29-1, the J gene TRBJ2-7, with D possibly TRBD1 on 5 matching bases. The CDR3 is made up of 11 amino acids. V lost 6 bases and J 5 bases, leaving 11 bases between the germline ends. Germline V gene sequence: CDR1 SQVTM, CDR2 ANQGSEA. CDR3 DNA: TGCAGCGTAGGGCCAGGGAACGAGCAGTACTTC. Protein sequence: CSVGPGNEQYF.

The CDR3 DNA is TGTGCCAGCAGCTTGGCCCCGACAGCCAACACCGGGGAGCTGTTTTTT. This translates into CASSLAPTANTGELFF. J is TRBJ2-2 and V is TRBV5-4, with a weak D call TRBD1 (5 bases). Germline CDR1 is SGHNT and CDR2 is YYREEE (reference sequence). This CDR3 is 16 amino acids long. V lost 0 bases, J lost 2 bases, and 11 bases lay in between. The whole variable domain, filled in from reference TRBV5-4 and TRBJ2-2, reads ETGVTQSPTHLIKTRGQQVTLRCSSQSGHNTVSWYQQALGQGPQFIFQYYREEENGRGNFPPRFSGLQFPNYSSELNVNALELDDSALYLCASSLAPTANTGELFFGEGSRLTVL.